This TCR beta chain comes out of a study of shared clonotypes between healthy human individuals. Study outcomes and limitations: Among donors, clonotype sharing was expected to be affected by sequencing depth. With a handful of donors compared, around 5.4% of naive CD4 clonotypes were shared. Clonotypes shared by all four donors outscored non-shared clonotypes in generation probability.

The CDR3 sequence is 15 residues long. The V and J ends lost 3 bases and 4 bases, in that order; junction bases with no gene match: 6. CDR1 is MDHEN, CDR2 SYDVKM, per germline. This clone was counted a single time. Its antigen is still unknown. Produced via immunoSEQ multiplex PCR; TCRdb's table is partial and in-frame only. The sample yields approximately 82,000 clones, 60% to 65% seen once. The clonotype was recovered from a young man in good health. The rearrangement uses TRBV28 and TRBJ1-1, with TRBD1 matching 9 bases. The sample was memory CD8+ T cells sorted from blood. Subset given: CD45RO+ cells pooled with CCR7-negative TemRA cells. The CDR3 sequence: CASSLGDRVGTEAFF. CDR3 coding DNA: TGTGCCAGCAGTTTGGGGGACAGGGTGGGCACTGAAGCTTTCTTT.